The 24 T cell receptor beta chains given below trace back to one sample, sequenced in a study of blood T cell repertoires in COVID-19. The protocol was immunoSEQ multiplex PCR, while the TCRdb copy is restricted to in-frame clones and leaves out a portion. The sample includes around 150,000 clones, roughly 80% of them seen just once. The material sequenced was PBMCs or T cells enriched from blood (not recorded which). Receptors originate from a woman in her fifties or sixties who had recovered from COVID-19.

The V and J genes are TRBV6-5 and TRBJ1-2; D gene uncertain. V lost 5 bases to trimming and J lost 4 bases, with 11 bases between them. The germline V gene has CDR1 MNHEY and CDR2 SVGAGI. The CDR3 totals 13 residues. The CDR3 reads CASSPADPYGYTF. The DNA of the CDR3 is TGTGCCAGCAGTCCTGCGGATCCCTATGGCTACACCTTC.

The chain's CDR3 is CASSLTPQANYGYTF. The CDR3 nucleotides read TGTGCCAGCAGCTTAACCCCCCAGGCTAACTATGGCTACACCTTC. The chain employs TRBV7-2 and TRBJ1-2; D is unclear. V lost 2 bases and J lost 0, with 10 bases in between. CDR3 length: 15 residues. CDR1 is SGHTA and CDR2 is FQGNSA in the germline V gene.

The chain joins TRBV4-1 to TRBJ2-1; TRBD2 matches at 8 bases. CDR1 is MGHRA and CDR2 is YSYEKL in the germline V gene. The CDR3 is 15 amino acids. With V trimmed by 1 base and J by 8 bases, 7 bases remained unmatched. The CDR3, as DNA: TGCGCCAGCAGCCAAGTGCCCGGGAGGGTCGATGAGCAGTTCTTC. Its translation is CASSQVPGRVDEQFF.

The J gene is TRBJ1-1, the V gene TRBV24-1, with D unresolved. Germline loops: CDR1 KGHDR, CDR2 SFDVKD. CDR3 length: 11 residues. Trimming cost V 6 bases and J 7 bases, with 8 bases left between them. The CDR3 reads CATSSNFEAFF. The CDR3, as DNA: TGTGCCACCAGTAGTAACTTTGAAGCTTTCTTT.

This chain links TRBV6-5 with TRBJ2-5; the D gene is possibly TRBD1 (6 bases). Germline assignment: CDR1 MNHEY and CDR2 SVGAGI. V was pared by 6 bases and J by 0 bases, with 11 bases between. This CDR3 spans 14 amino acids. The CDR3 is CASRGTRYQETQYF. CDR3 bases: TGTGCCAGCAGGGGGACAAGGTACCAAGAGACCCAGTACTTC.

This clone was observed once. The chain has TRBV11-2 and TRBJ2-1; 10 nucleotides line up with TRBD2. CDR3 length: 15 residues. V shed 4 bases, J shed 7 bases, and the junction held 7 bases outside the gene matches. Germline CDR1 reads SGHAT; CDR2 reads FQNNGV. The CDR3 DNA is TGTGCCAGCAGCTCCAAGCGGGGGGGCAGGAATGAGCAGTTCTTC. It codes for CASSSKRGGRNEQFF.

This clone was counted a few times. This chain connects TRBV30 to TRBJ2-1; D might be TRBD2 (7 bases). The germline V gene has CDR1 GTSNPN and CDR2 SVGIG (reference sequence). The CDR3 length is 16 residues. V was cut by 2 bases and J by 5 bases, with 19 bases left in between. In DNA, the CDR3 is TGTGCCTGGAGTCCCCGGGGGGCCCAACCTAACAATGAGCAGTTCTTC. Translation gives CAWSPRGAQPNNEQFF.

The chain carries TRBV27 and TRBJ2-2; D remains ambiguous. The CDR3 has 15 residues. Looked up from germline, CDR1 is MNHEY and CDR2 is SMNVEV (reference sequence). Trimming stripped 6 bases from V and 1 base from J, with 12 bases between. Here the CDR3 DNA reads TGTGCCAGCAGCTATTGGCGGCAGAACACCGGGGAGCTGTTTTTT. This translates into CASSYWRQNTGELFF.

V is TRBV18 and J is TRBJ1-6; TRBD1 aligns across 9 bases. This CDR3 region has 15 residues. The trim removed 6 bases at V and 7 bases at J, leaving 7 bases unmatched. In germline, CDR1 is KGHSH, CDR2 LQKENI. CDR3 DNA: TGTGCCAGCTCCCAGGGACAGGGAGGGAATTCACCCCTCCACTTT. Amino acids: CASSQGQGGNSPLHF. The entire variable domain, with the rest obtained from reference TRBV18 and TRBJ1-6, is as follows: NAGVMQNPRHLVRRRGQEARLRCSPMKGHSHVYWYRQLPEEGLKFMVYLQKENIIDESGMPKERFSAEFPKEGPSILRIQQVVRGDSAAYFCASSQGQGGNSPLHFGNGTRLTVT.

The chain recombines TRBV2 with TRBJ1-5, with TRBD1 matching over 7 bases. V dropped 6 bases and J dropped 6; count of bases not matched to a gene: 8. CDR1 and CDR2 (germline): SNHLY, FYNNEI. The CDR3 spans 14 residues. The DNA of the CDR3 is TGTGCCAGCAGGGGGGTTACAGGGGTTCAGCCCCAGCATTTT. Translating it yields CASRGVTGVQPQHF.

The V and J genes are TRBV5-6 and TRBJ1-5; D is unclear. CDR3 length: 14 residues. The germline V and J ends were trimmed by 1 base and 6 bases, with 11 bases remaining between them. Germline V gene lookup returns CDR1 SGHDT and CDR2 YYEEEE. Here the CDR3 reads CASSLNLSPQPQHF. CDR3 nucleotides: TGTGCCAGCAGCTTGAATTTAAGCCCTCAGCCCCAGCATTTT.

The chain employs TRBV18 and TRBJ1-6; D not certain. This CDR3 contains 14 residues. Trimming took off 3 bases at V and 4 bases at J, with 7 bases between the two ends. Looked up from germline, CDR1 is KGHSH and CDR2 is LQKENI. The CDR3 region is CASSPPQYNSPLHF. Here the CDR3 DNA reads TGTGCCAGCTCACCCCCTCAGTATAATTCACCCCTCCACTTT.

The chain combines TRBV14 with TRBJ1-1, with 9 bases lining up with TRBD1. This CDR3 has 16 residues. Germline V lookup: CDR1 SGHDN, CDR2 FVKESK. Trimming took 1 base from V and 3 from J; bases not matched to a gene: 6. CDR3 bases: TGTGCCAGCAGCCAAGGGGACAGGGAATTGGACACTGAAGCTTTCTTT. Its translation: CASSQGDRELDTEAFF.

V and J are TRBV3-1 (or the pseudogene TRBV3-2) and TRBJ2-1; tentatively, D is TRBD2 (6 bases). The germline gives CDR1 LGHDT, CDR2 YNNKEL (reference sequence). The CDR3 totals 12 residues. V was shortened by 3 bases and J by 14 bases, with 14 bases between the two germline ends. CDR3 bases: TGTGCCAGCAGCCAGAGGGATAGGGAGGAGTTCTTC. Residues: CASSQRDREEFF.

The genes are TRBV4-1 and TRBJ2-7, with TRBD2 identical over 10 bases. V was clipped by 3 bases and J by 2 bases; unmatched bases: 7. The CDR3 is 16 residues long. Germline values: CDR1 MGHRA, CDR2 YSYEKL. The CDR3 region has the DNA TGCGCCAGCAGCCAGAGAAGCGGGGGGGCCACCTACGAGCAGTACTTC. Translated, it gives CASSQRSGGATYEQYF.

The V and J genes are TRBV7-9 and TRBJ1-5; TRBD1 matches 8 bases. The CDR3 consists of 17 residues. The V and J ends lost 3 bases and 2 bases, in that order; junction bases with no gene match: 9. Per the germline V gene, CDR1 is SEHNR and CDR2 is FQNEAQ (reference sequence). In DNA form, the CDR3 reads TGTGCCAGCAGCTTGAGACCAGACAGGGGAGGCAATCAGCCCCAGCATTTT. Its protein product is CASSLRPDRGGNQPQHF.

V and J are TRBV5-5 and TRBJ1-1, with a tentative D call TRBD1 (5 bases). The CDR3 totals 13 residues. Deletions cut 2 bases from V and 3 bases from J, with 8 bases between. Germline V gene lookup returns CDR1 SGHKS and CDR2 YYEKEE (reference sequence). The chain's CDR3 is CASSFGGDTEAFF. The DNA of the CDR3 is TGTGCCAGCAGCTTTGGGGGGGACACTGAAGCTTTCTTT.

This chain connects TRBV12-5 to TRBJ1-2; D is undetermined. From germline, CDR1 is LGHNT and CDR2 FRNRAP. Trimming shortened V by 6 bases and J by 0 bases, and 20 bases separated the two germline ends. This CDR3 is built from 17 residues. CDR3 residues: CASGERLRGRANYGYTF. The CDR3 nucleotides are TGTGCTAGTGGGGAACGCCTCCGGGGTAGAGCTAACTATGGCTACACCTTC.

The V call is TRBV19, the J call TRBJ2-1, with a tentative D call TRBD2 (6 bases). The CDR3 covers 20 residues. The germline V gene has CDR1 LNHDA and CDR2 SQIVND (reference sequence). Trimming removed 2 bases at V and 5 bases at J, with 28 bases between. The CDR3 DNA reads TGTGCCAGTAGTATAACGGGATCTGGGCGGAGCCGGGGGTCACACAATGAGCAGTTCTTC. Translation gives CASSITGSGRSRGSHNEQFF. Complete variable domain (other parts from reference TRBV19 and TRBJ2-1): DGGITQSPKYLFRKEGQNVTLSCEQNLNHDAMYWYRQDPGQGLRLIYYSQIVNDFQKGDIAEGYSVSREKKESFPLTVTSAQKNPTAFYLCASSITGSGRSRGSHNEQFFGPGTRLTVL.

This sequence joins TRBV5-1 and TRBJ1-1; D is uncertain. This CDR3 is 15 amino acids long. V lost 1 base, J lost 2 bases, and 12 bases lay in between. Germline CDR1 SGHRS, CDR2 YFSETQ. The CDR3 sequence: CASSLFHPGNTEAFF. CDR3 in DNA: TGCGCCAGCAGCTTGTTTCACCCAGGAAACACTGAAGCTTTCTTT.

The chain has TRBV7-9 and TRBJ1-1; D unclear. CDR1 SEHNR and CDR2 FQNEAQ come from the germline V gene (reference sequence). This CDR3 is built from 13 residues. Trimming stripped 2 bases from V and 6 bases from J, with 10 bases between. The CDR3 spells CASSLRGSPEAFF. CDR3 nucleotide sequence: TGTGCCAGCAGCTTACGGGGTTCACCTGAAGCTTTCTTT.

The rearrangement links TRBV4-1 to TRBJ1-1; 7 positions match TRBD1. The CDR3 spans 12 residues. The J segment lost 11 bases and the V segment lost 3 bases, leaving 6 bases of the junction unmatched. Per germline, CDR1 MGHRA and CDR2 YSYEKL. The DNA for the CDR3 is TGCGCCAGCAGCCATTCGACAGGGCCGGCTTTCTTT. Amino acid sequence: CASSHSTGPAFF.

The chain carries TRBV2 and TRBJ2-5; D is perhaps TRBD1 (7 bases). The CDR3 is 14 amino acids. The V gene's germline CDR1 is SNHLY and CDR2 FYNNEI. V lost 4 bases, J lost 4 bases, and 13 bases lay in between. CDR3 sequence: CASSGGGGTETQYF. CDR3 in DNA: TGTGCCAGCAGTGGTGGAGGGGGCACAGAGACCCAGTACTTC.

The gene calls are TRBV3-1 (or the pseudogene TRBV3-2) and TRBJ2-5; TRBD2 agrees at 7 bases. With V trimmed by 5 bases and J by 1 base, 4 bases remained unmatched. In germline, CDR1 is LGHDT, CDR2 YNNKEL (reference sequence). The CDR3 runs to 14 residues. CDR3 in amino acids: CASSLRTSQETQYF. Written as DNA, the CDR3 is TGTGCCAGCAGCTTGCGGACTAGCCAAGAGACCCAGTACTTC.